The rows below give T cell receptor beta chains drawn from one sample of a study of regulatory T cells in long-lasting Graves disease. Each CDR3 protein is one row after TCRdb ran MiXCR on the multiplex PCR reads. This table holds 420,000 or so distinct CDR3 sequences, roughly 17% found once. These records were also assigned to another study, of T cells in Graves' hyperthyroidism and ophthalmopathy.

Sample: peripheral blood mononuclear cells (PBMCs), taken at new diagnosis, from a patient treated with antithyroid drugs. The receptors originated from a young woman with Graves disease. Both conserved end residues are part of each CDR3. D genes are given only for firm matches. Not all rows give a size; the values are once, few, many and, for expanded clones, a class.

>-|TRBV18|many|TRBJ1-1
CASSPLWGPMNTEAFF
TGTGCCAGCTCACCTTTGTGGGGGCCAATGAACACTGAAGCTTTCTTT
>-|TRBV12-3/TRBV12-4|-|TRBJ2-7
CASGPQGGAYEQYF
TGTGCCAGCGGTCCACAGGGGGGGGCCTACGAGCAGTACTTC
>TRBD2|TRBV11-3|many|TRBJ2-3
CASSLARTSGLFSDTQYF
TGTGCCAGCAGCTTAGCGCGGACTAGCGGTTTATTTTCGGATACGCAGTATTTT
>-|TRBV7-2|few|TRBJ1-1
CASSLVGTKVGTAEAFF
TGTGCCAGCAGCTTAGTAGGGACGAAGGTAGGAACGGCTGAAGCTTTCTTT
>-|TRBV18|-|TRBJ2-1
CASSPTRAVTYNEQFF
TGTGCCAGCTCACCGACTAGGGCGGTAACCTACAATGAGCAGTTCTTC
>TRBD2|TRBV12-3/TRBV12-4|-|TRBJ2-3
CASTRLAASTDTQYF
TGTGCCAGCACCCGGCTAGCGGCTAGCACAGATACGCAGTATTTT
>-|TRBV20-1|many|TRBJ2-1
CSADRQGNEQFF
TGCAGTGCAGATAGGCAGGGCAATGAGCAGTTCTTC
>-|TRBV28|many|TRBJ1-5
CASSSGIPRAHQPQHF
TGTGCCAGCAGTTCCGGAATCCCAAGGGCCCATCAGCCCCAGCATTTT
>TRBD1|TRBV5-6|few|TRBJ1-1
CASSSGRLTGGVTEAFF
TGTGCCAGCAGCTCCGGTCGTTTGACAGGGGGCGTCACTGAAGCTTTCTTT
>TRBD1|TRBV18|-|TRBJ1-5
CATEEKRTGTPQHF
TGTGCCACAGAAGAGAAACGGACAGGCACGCCCCAGCATTTT
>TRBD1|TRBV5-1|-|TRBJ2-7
CANSFGQGAYEQYF
TGCGCCAACAGCTTTGGGCAGGGGGCCTACGAGCAGTACTTC
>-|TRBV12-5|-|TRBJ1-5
CVLLFRRHLNQPQHF
TGTGTCCTCTTGTTTCGACGGCACCTGAATCAGCCCCAGCATTTT
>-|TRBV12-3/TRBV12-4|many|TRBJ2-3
CASSFQRDTDTQYF
TGTGCCAGCAGTTTCCAGAGGGACACAGATACGCAGTATTTT
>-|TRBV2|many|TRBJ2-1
CASRGEVTYNEQFF
TGTGCCAGCAGAGGGGAGGTAACCTACAATGAGCAGTTCTTC
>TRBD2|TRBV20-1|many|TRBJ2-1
CSATGTSGKNEQFF
TGCAGTGCTACCGGGACTAGCGGCAAGAATGAGCAGTTCTTC
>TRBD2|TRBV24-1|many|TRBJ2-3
CATSDRRPGTSEDTDTQYF
TGTGCCACCAGTGATCGCCGCCCCGGGACTAGCGAGGACACAGATACGCAGTATTTT
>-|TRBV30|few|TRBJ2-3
CAWSPEVVGIDTQYF
TGTGCCTGGAGTCCCGAGGTAGTCGGGATAGATACGCAGTATTTT
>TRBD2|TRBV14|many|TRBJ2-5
CASSQARTSGSRETQYF
TGTGCCAGCAGCCAAGCCCGAACTAGCGGGAGTAGGGAGACCCAGTACTTC
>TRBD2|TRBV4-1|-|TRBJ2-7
CASSQERSGTSDFYEQYF
TGCGCCAGCAGCCAAGAGAGGTCCGGGACTAGCGATTTTTACGAGCAGTACTTC
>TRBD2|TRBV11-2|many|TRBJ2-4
CASSSLAEATHF
TGTGCCAGCAGCTCCCTAGCGGAAGCCACTCACTTC
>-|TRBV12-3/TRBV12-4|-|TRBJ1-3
CASSREGVSGNTIYF
TGTGCCAGCAGTCGGGAGGGGGTTTCTGGAAACACCATATATTTT
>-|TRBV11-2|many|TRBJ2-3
CASSLIGLAADTQYF
TGTGCCAGCAGCTTAATTGGGCTAGCCGCAGATACGCAGTATTTT
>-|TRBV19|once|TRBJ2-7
CASRKVEGYYNEQYF
TGTGCCAGTAGAAAGGTGGAGGGATACTACAATGAGCAGTACTTC
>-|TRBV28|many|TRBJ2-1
CASSLGPHNEQFF
TGTGCCAGCAGCTTAGGACCCCACAATGAGCAGTTCTTC
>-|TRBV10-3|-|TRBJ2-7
CAISEGVTSSYEQYF
TGTGCCATCAGCGAGGGGGTAACCTCCTCCTACGAGCAGTACTTC
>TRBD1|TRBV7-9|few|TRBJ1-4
CASSPGDRAKEKLFF
TGTGCCAGCAGCCCAGGGGACAGGGCGAAGGAAAAACTGTTTTTT
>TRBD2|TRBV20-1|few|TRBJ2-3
CSARDLFLAGGDSTDTQYF
TGCAGTGCTAGAGATCTCTTCCTAGCGGGAGGGGATTCGACAGATACGCAGTATTTT
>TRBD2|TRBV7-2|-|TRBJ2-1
CASSLPTGLAGGGYNEQFF
TGTGCCAGCAGCTTACCAACGGGACTAGCGGGAGGGGGGTACAATGAGCAGTTCTTC
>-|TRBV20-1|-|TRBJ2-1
CSARDLGDYNEQFF
TGCAGTGCTAGAGATCTCGGGGATTACAATGAGCAGTTCTTC
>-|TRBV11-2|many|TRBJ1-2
CASSPPLMRKGKSSGYTF
TGTGCCAGCAGCCCCCCACTGATGAGGAAGGGTAAAAGCAGTGGCTACACCTTC
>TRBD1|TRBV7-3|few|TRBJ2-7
CASSLSPGTAYEQYF
TGTGCCAGCAGCCTCTCCCCCGGGACAGCCTACGAGCAGTACTTC
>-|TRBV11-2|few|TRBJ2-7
CASSLDREPHFYEQYF
TGTGCCAGCAGCTTAGATAGGGAGCCTCACTTCTACGAGCAGTACTTC
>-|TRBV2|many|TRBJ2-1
CASSGERAYNEQFF
TGTGCCAGCAGTGGCGAGCGGGCCTACAATGAGCAGTTCTTC
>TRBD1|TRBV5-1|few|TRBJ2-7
CASSLGETGNEQYF
TGCGCCAGCAGCTTGGGGGAGACAGGGAACGAGCAGTACTTC
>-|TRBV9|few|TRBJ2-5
CASSVTGFRQETQYF
TGTGCCAGCAGCGTTACAGGGTTTAGGCAAGAGACCCAGTACTTC
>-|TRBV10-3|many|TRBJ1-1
CATENTNTEAFF
TGTGCCACCGAGAATACCAACACTGAAGCTTTCTTT
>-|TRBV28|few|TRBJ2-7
CASSGRGEQYF
TGTGCCAGCAGCGGGAGAGGCGAGCAGTACTTC
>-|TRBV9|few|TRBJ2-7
CASSVEDRSFYEQYF
TGTGCCAGCAGCGTAGAAGACCGTTCCTTCTACGAGCAGTACTTC
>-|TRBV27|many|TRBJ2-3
CASSMRRLSTDTQYF
TGTGCCAGCAGTATGCGCAGGTTAAGCACAGATACGCAGTATTTT
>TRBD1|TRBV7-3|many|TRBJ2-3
CASSFTGGSTDTQYF
TGTGCCAGCAGCTTTACAGGGGGAAGCACAGATACGCAGTATTTT
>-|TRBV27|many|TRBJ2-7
CASSFSQGPYEQYF
TGTGCCAGCAGTTTTTCGCAGGGCCCCTACGAGCAGTACTTC
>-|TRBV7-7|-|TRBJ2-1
CASSLGRMNEQFF
TGTGCTAGCAGCTTAGGGCGGATGAATGAGCAGTTCTTC
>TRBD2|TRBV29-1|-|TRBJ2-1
CSGRAGGLAGDNEQFF
TGCAGCGGGAGAGCCGGAGGACTAGCGGGAGACAATGAGCAGTTCTTC
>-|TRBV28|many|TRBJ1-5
CASSPMGGGNQPQHF
TGTGCCAGCAGTCCCATGGGAGGAGGCAATCAGCCCCAGCATTTT
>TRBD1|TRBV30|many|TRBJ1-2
CAWSPRGFDGYTF
TGTGCCTGGAGTCCCAGGGGGTTCGACGGCTACACCTTC
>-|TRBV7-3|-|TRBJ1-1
CASSKSSNTEAFF
TGTGCCAGCAGCAAATCTTCTAACACTGAAGCTTTCTTT
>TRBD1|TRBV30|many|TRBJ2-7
CAWSAGDREVYEQYF
TGTGCCTGGAGTGCGGGGGACAGGGAGGTCTACGAGCAGTACTTC
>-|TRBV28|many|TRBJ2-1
CASSFRTLGDEQFF
TGTGCCAGCAGTTTTAGGACCCTTGGCGATGAGCAGTTCTTC
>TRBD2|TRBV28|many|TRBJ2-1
CAAGLAFYEQFF
TGTGCGGCGGGACTAGCCTTCTATGAGCAGTTCTTC
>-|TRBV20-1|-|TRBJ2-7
CSATDSRTVEQYF
TGCAGTGCCACGGACAGTCGTACGGTCGAGCAGTACTTC
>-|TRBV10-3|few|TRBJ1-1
CAISVENTEAFF
TGTGCCATCAGTGTCGAGAACACTGAAGCTTTCTTT
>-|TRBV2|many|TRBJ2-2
CASSWTGELFF
TGTGCCAGCAGTTGGACCGGGGAGCTGTTTTTT
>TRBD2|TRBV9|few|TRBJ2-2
CASSVRREPGELFF
TGTGCCAGCAGCGTGAGGCGGGAGCCCGGGGAGCTGTTTTTT
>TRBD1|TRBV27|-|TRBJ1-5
CASSFPPPGQGYNQPQHF
TGTGCCAGCAGTTTCCCGCCTCCGGGACAGGGTTACAATCAGCCCCAGCATTTT